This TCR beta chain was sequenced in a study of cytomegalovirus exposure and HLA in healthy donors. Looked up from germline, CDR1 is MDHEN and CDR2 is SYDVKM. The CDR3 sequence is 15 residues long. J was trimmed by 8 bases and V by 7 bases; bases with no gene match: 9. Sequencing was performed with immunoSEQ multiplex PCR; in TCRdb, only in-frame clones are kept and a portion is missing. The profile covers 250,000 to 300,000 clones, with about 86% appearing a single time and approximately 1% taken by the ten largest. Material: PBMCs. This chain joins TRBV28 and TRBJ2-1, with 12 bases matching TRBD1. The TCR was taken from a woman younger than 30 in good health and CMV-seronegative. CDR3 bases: TGTGCCAGCAACCCGCCGGGACAGGGGGCCGATGAGCAGTTCTTC. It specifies CASNPPGQGADEQFF.